A single sample gave rise to the 13 T cell receptor beta chains below, sequenced in a study of shared clonotypes between healthy human individuals. Some clones are missing from TCRdb's copy, which holds only in-frame ones; the method was immunoSEQ multiplex PCR. The table records hundreds of thousands of clones, 85% to 95% of them present only once. The naive CD8 population came from CD45RO-negative cells selected for CCR7, without terminally differentiated effector memory CD45RA+ cells. Sequenced sample: naive CD8+ T cells sorted from blood. These receptors originate from a woman in her 30s in good health.

V is TRBV18 and J is TRBJ2-7; possible D gene TRBD2, 7 bases. CDR3 length: 17 residues. Germline CDR1 reads KGHSH; CDR2 reads LQKENI. V gave up 5 bases and J gave up 0 bases, with 20 bases separating them. The CDR3 protein is CASSARGGGPNSYEQYF. CDR3 sequence (DNA): TGTGCCAGCTCAGCCCGAGGGGGGGGACCCAACTCCTACGAGCAGTACTTC. The full variable domain, completed using reference TRBV18 and TRBJ2-7, is NAGVMQNPRHLVRRRGQEARLRCSPMKGHSHVYWYRQLPEEGLKFMVYLQKENIIDESGMPKERFSAEFPKEGPSILRIQQVVRGDSAAYFCASSARGGGPNSYEQYFGPGTRLTVT.

With respect to this clone: Other DNA sequences in the same sample also yield this CDR3. J is TRBJ2-1 and V is TRBV9; TRBD2 aligns across 8 bases. Germline-derived CDR1 and CDR2 are SGDLS and YYNGEE. J gave up 7 bases and V 0 bases, and 0 bases lay outside the gene matches. The CDR3 has 13 residues. The CDR3 DNA sequence: TGTGCCAGCAGCGTAGGCGGGAGGAATGAGCAGTTCTTC. Protein product: CASSVGGRNEQFF.

The V call is TRBV11-2, the J call TRBJ2-5, with D possibly TRBD1 on 6 matching bases. The J call is uncertain, as TRBJ2-7 better fits the DNA end. Germline V gene lookup returns CDR1 SGHAT and CDR2 FQNNGV. This CDR3 region has 15 residues. The CDR3 DNA is TGTGCCAGCAGCTTCCTGACAGGCCATCTGCGCGAGCAGTACTTC. Amino acid sequence: CASSFLTGHLREQYF.

The J gene is TRBJ2-1, the V gene TRBV9; D gene uncertain. Germline V gene data show CDR1 as SGDLS and CDR2 as YYNGEE. V was pared by 1 base and J by 2 bases, with 7 bases between. CDR3 length equals 14 residues. The CDR3 spells CASSVLDTYNEQFF. CDR3 sequence (DNA): TGTGCCAGCAGCGTACTTGACACCTACAATGAGCAGTTCTTC. The whole variable domain, filled in from reference TRBV9 and TRBJ2-1, reads DSGVTQTPKHLITATGQRVTLRCSPRSGDLSVYWYQQSLDQGLQFLIQYYNGEERAKGNILERFSAQQFPDLHSELNLSSLELGDSALYFCASSVLDTYNEQFFGPGTRLTVL.

In nucleotides, the CDR3 is TGTGCCAGCAGCTTAGGCCTCGAGCAGTACTTC. This sequence encodes CASSLGLEQYF. The chain recombines TRBV11-2 with TRBJ2-5, with D uncertain. The DNA matches TRBJ2-7 better at its end, which makes the J call doubtful. Germline CDR1 reads SGHAT; CDR2 reads FQNNGV. The CDR3 spans 11 residues.

The rearrangement joins TRBV27 to TRBJ2-4; D unclear. V was clipped by 5 bases and J by 0 bases, with 14 bases between them. Per the germline V gene, CDR1 is MNHEY and CDR2 is SMNVEV (reference sequence). This CDR3 is built from 16 residues. The CDR3 bases are TGTGCCAGCAGTCCTTCCCTTCTAGTAGCCAAAAACATTCAGTACTTC. Its translation: CASSPSLLVAKNIQYF.

The J gene is TRBJ1-3, the V gene TRBV6-4, with D possibly matching TRBD1 (6 bases). Germline V CDR1 and CDR2: MRHNA, SNTAGT. This CDR3 region has 15 residues. Trimming removed 6 bases at V and 4 bases at J, with 16 bases between. CDR3 loop: CASSVDRNAGNTIYF. DNA for the CDR3: TGTGCCAGCAGCGTCGACAGGAATGCCGGAAACACCATATATTTT.

V usage is TRBV9 and J usage is TRBJ2-1; 13 positions match TRBD2. J gave up 4 bases and V 0 bases, and 1 base lay outside the gene matches. The CDR3 consists of 16 residues. Per germline, CDR1 SGDLS and CDR2 YYNGEE. CDR3 residues: CASSVEGLAGYNEQFF. For the CDR3, the DNA is TGTGCCAGCAGCGTAGAGGGACTAGCGGGGTACAATGAGCAGTTCTTC.

This clone appeared a single time. This chain connects TRBV6-5 to TRBJ2-1, with 7 bases lining up with TRBD2. The V and J ends lost 4 bases and 8 bases, in that order; junction bases with no gene match: 11. This CDR3 contains 15 residues. CDR1 is MNHEY, CDR2 SVGAGI, per germline. The CDR3 region is CASSLPPSGGDEQFF. Here the CDR3 DNA reads TGTGCCAGCAGTTTGCCCCCTTCTGGGGGGGATGAGCAGTTCTTC.

V gene TRBV2 combines with J gene TRBJ2-3; the D gene is possibly TRBD2 (6 bases). V dropped 10 bases and J dropped 6 bases, with 11 bases sitting between them. The germline V gene encodes CDR1 SNHLY and CDR2 FYNNEI. This CDR3 region has 11 residues. This CDR3 is CATRGEDTQYF. CDR3 sequence (DNA): TGTGCCACCCGCGGGGAGGATACGCAGTATTTT.

This clone has a single count. V gene TRBV14 combines with J gene TRBJ2-7; D is unresolved. The V end was cut by 0 bases, the J end by 3 bases, with 15 bases between. Germline V CDR1 and CDR2: SGHDN, FVKESK. This CDR3 has 16 residues. DNA of the CDR3: TGTGCCAGCAGCCAAGACCGGGCACGGTTTTACTACGAGCAGTACTTC. The encoded protein is CASSQDRARFYYEQYF.

The V and J genes are TRBV6-6 and TRBJ2-7, with 7 bases that match TRBD1. Germline V gene data show CDR1 as MNHNY and CDR2 as SVGAGI (reference sequence). Trimming cost V 4 bases and J 5 bases; bases outside gene matches: 14. The CDR3 is made up of 16 amino acids. The CDR3 protein is CASSSIPRDSVDEQYF. CDR3 sequence (DNA): TGTGCCAGCAGTTCGATACCCCGGGACAGTGTGGACGAGCAGTACTTC.

The rearrangement joins TRBV19 to TRBJ1-5, with a weak D call TRBD1 (5 bases). Per germline, CDR1 LNHDA and CDR2 SQIVND (reference sequence). Trimming pared 3 bases from V and 7 bases from J, leaving 16 bases between. There are 15 residues in the CDR3. CDR3 sequence: CASSIVLGDGQPQHF. CDR3 nucleotides: TGTGCCAGTAGTATTGTGCTTGGGGACGGACAGCCCCAGCATTTT.